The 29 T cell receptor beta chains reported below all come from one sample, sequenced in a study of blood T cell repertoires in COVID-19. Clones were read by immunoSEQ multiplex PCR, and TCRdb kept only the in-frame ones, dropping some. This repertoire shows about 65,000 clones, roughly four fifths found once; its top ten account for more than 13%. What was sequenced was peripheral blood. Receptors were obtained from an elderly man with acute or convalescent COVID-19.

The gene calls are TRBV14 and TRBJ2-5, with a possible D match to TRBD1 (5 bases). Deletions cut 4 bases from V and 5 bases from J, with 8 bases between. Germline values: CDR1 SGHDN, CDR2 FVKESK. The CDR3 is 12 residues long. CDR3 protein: CASSRQGETQYF. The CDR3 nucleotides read TGTGCCAGCAGCCGCCAGGGTGAGACCCAGTACTTC.

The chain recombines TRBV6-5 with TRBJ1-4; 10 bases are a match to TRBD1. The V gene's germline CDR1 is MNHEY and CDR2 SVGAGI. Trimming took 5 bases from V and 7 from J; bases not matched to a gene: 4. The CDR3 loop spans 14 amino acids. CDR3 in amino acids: CASSPRDRGEKLFF. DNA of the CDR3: TGTGCCAGCAGTCCCCGGGACAGGGGTGAAAAACTGTTTTTT.

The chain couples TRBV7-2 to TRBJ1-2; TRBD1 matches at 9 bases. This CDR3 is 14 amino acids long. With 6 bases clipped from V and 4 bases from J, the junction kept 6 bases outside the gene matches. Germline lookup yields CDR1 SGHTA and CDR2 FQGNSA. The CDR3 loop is CASRAGTGIYGYTF. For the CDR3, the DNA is TGTGCCAGCAGGGCCGGGACAGGGATCTATGGCTACACCTTC.

In DNA form, the CDR3 reads TGTGCCAGCACCACAGGACAGGGCACAGATACGCAGTATTTT. Translating gives CASTTGQGTDTQYF. The chain is built from TRBV5-5 and TRBJ2-3; 7 bases are shared with TRBD1. V shed 6 bases and J 1 base; nucleotides not matched to a gene: 5. This CDR3 has 14 amino acids. The V gene's germline CDR1 is SGHKS and CDR2 YYEKEE (reference sequence).

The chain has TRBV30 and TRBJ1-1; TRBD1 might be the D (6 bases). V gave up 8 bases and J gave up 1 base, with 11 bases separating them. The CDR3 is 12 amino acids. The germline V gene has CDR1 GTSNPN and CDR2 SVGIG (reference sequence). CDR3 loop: CAGGQQNTEAFF. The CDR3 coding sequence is TGTGCCGGGGGACAACAGAACACTGAAGCTTTCTTT.

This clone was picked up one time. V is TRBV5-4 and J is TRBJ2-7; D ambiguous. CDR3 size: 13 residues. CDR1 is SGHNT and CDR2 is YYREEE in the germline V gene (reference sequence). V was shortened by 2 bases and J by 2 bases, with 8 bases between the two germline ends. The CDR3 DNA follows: TGTGCCAGCAGCTTACAGAGAACCTACGAGCAGTACTTC. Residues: CASSLQRTYEQYF.

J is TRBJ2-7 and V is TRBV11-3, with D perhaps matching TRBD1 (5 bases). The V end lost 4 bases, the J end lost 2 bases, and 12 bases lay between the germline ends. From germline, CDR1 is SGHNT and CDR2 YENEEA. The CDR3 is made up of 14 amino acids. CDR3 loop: CASSSSRDTYEQYF. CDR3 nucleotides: TGTGCCAGCAGCTCCAGCAGGGATACCTACGAGCAGTACTTC.

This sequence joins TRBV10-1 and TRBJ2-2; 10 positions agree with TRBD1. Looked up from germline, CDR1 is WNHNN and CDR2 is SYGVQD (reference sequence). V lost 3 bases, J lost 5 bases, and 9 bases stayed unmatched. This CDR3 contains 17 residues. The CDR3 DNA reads TGCGCCAGCAGTGACGTTTTACCGGGACAGGGGACCGGGGAGCTGTTTTTT. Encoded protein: CASSDVLPGQGTGELFF.

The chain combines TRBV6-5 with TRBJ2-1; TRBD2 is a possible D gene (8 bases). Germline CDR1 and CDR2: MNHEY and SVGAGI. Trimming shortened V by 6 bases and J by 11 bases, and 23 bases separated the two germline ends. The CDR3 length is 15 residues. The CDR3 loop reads CASSPSGGLVGKQFF. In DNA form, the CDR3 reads TGTGCCAGCAGCCCGTCAGGGGGACTAGTGGGCAAGCAGTTCTTC.

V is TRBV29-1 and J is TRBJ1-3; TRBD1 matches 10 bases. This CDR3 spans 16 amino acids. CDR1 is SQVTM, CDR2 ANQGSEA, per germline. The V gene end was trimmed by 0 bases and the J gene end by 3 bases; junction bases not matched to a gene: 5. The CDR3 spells CSVEDRQGAFGNTIYF. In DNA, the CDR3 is TGCAGCGTTGAAGATAGACAGGGGGCGTTTGGAAACACCATATATTTT.

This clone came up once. DNA of the CDR3: TGTGCCAGCTCAAGGACAGGGGGCGGGTACTCCTACGAGCAGTACTTC. Translating it yields CASSRTGGGYSYEQYF. The rearrangement joins TRBV18 to TRBJ2-7; 11 bases line up with TRBD1. This CDR3 region has 16 residues. CDR1 is KGHSH and CDR2 is LQKENI in the germline V gene. After removal of 5 bases from V and 0 bases from J, the junction contained 6 bases not matched to a gene.

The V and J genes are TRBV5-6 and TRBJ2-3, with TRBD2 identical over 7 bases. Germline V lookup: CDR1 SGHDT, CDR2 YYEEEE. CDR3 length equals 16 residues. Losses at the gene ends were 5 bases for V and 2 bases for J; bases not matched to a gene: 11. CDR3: CASSPPSGTFTDTQYF. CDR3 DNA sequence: TGTGCCAGCAGTCCACCGAGCGGGACCTTCACAGATACGCAGTATTTT.

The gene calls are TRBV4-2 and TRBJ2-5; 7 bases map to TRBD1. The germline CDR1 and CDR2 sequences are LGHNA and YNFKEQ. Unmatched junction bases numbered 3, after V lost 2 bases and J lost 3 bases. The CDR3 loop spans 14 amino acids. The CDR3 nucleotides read TGTGCCAGCAGCCAATCCAGGGGGAAAGAGACCCAGTACTTC. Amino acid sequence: CASSQSRGKETQYF.

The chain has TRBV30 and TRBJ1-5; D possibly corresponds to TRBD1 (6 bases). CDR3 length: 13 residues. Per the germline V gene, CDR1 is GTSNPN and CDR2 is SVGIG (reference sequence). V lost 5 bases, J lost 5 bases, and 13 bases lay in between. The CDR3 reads CAWGSGGYQPQHF. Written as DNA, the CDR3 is TGTGCCTGGGGGTCGGGGGGCTATCAGCCCCAGCATTTT.

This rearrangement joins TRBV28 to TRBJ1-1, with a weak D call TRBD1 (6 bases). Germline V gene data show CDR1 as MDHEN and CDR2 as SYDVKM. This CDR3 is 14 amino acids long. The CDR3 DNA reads TGTGGTACCGACGGGGGAGGGGGGAACACTGAAGCTTTCTTT. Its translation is CGTDGGGGNTEAFF.

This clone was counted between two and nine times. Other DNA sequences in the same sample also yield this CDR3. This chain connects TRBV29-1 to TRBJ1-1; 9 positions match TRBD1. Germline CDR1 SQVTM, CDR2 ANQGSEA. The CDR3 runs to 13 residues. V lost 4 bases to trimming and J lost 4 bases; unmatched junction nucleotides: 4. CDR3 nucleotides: TGCAGCGTTGGGGACAGGGCCGGCACTGAAGCTTTCTTT. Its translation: CSVGDRAGTEAFF.

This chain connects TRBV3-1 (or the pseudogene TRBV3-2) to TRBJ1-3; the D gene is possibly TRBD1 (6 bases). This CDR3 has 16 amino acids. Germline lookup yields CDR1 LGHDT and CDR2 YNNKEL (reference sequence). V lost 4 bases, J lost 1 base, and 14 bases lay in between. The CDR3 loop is CASSLRGLRSGNTIYF. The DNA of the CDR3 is TGTGCCAGCAGCCTAAGGGGGTTAAGGTCTGGAAACACCATATATTTT.

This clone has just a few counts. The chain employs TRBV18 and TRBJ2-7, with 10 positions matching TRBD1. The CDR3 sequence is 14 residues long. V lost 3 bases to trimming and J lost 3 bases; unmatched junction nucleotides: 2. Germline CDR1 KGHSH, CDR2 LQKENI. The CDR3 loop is CASSPGTGDYEQYF. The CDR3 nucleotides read TGTGCCAGCTCACCCGGGACAGGGGACTACGAGCAGTACTTC. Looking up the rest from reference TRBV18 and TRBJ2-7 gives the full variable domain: NAGVMQNPRHLVRRRGQEARLRCSPMKGHSHVYWYRQLPEEGLKFMVYLQKENIIDESGMPKERFSAEFPKEGPSILRIQQVVRGDSAAYFCASSPGTGDYEQYFGPGTRLTVT.

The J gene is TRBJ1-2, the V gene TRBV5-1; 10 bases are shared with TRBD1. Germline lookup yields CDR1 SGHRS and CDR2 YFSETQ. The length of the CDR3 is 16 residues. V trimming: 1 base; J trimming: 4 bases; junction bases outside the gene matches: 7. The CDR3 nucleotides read TGCGCCAGCAGCTTGTCCGGACAGGGGGGTCTCTATGGCTACACCTTC. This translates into CASSLSGQGGLYGYTF. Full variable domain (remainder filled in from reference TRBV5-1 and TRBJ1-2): KAGVTQTPRYLIKTRGQQVTLSCSPISGHRSVSWYQQTPGQGLQFLFEYFSETQRNKGNFPGRFSGRQFSNSRSEMNVSTLELGDSALYLCASSLSGQGGLYGYTFGSGTRLTVV.

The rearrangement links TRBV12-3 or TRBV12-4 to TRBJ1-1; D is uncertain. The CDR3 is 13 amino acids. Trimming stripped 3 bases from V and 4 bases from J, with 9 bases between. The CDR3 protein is CASSFSEVTEAFF. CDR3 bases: TGTGCCAGCAGTTTTTCGGAGGTCACTGAAGCTTTCTTT.

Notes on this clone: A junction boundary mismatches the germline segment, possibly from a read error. CDR3 sequence (DNA): TGTGCTAGCAGCCAGACAGGGGTAGCCGGGGAGCTGTTTTTT. It specifies CASSQTGVAGELFF. J is TRBJ2-2 and V is TRBV7-7, with TRBD1 matching 8 bases. The CDR3 is 14 residues long. The V gene's germline CDR1 is SSHAT and CDR2 FNYEAQ (reference sequence).

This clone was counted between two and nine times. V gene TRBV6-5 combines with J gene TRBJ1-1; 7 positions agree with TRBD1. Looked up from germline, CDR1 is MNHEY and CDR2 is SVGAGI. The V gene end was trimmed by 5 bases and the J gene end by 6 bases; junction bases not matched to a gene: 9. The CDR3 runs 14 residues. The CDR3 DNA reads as TGTGCCAGCAGTAACCCCGGACAGGTTTCTGAAGCTTTCTTT. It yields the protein CASSNPGQVSEAFF.

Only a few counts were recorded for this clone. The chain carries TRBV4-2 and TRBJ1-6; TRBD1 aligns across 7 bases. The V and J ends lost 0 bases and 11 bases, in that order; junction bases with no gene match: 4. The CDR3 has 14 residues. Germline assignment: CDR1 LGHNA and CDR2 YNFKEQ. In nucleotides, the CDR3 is TGTGCCAGCAGCCAAGAACCACAGGGGACACCCCTCCACTTT. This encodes CASSQEPQGTPLHF.

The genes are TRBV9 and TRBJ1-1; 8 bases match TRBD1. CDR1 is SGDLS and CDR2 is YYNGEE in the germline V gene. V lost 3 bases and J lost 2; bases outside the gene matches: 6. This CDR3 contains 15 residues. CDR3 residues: CASSALTGVNTEAFF. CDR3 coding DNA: TGTGCCAGCAGCGCCCTGACAGGGGTAAACACTGAAGCTTTCTTT.

The CDR3 coding sequence is TGTGCCAGCAGCGAAGACAGGGCAGTTGGCTACACCTTC. This sequence encodes CASSEDRAVGYTF. This rearrangement joins TRBV7-8 to TRBJ1-2, with 7 bases matching TRBD1. The CDR3 is 13 residues long. The germline CDR1 and CDR2 sequences are SGHVS and FQNEAQ. The junction had 7 bases not matched to a gene; V was cut back by 5 bases and J by 7 bases.

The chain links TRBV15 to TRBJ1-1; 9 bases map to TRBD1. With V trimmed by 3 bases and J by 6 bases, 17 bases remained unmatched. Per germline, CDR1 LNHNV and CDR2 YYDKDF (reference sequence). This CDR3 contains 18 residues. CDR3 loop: CATSRAIPGQGDFPEAFF. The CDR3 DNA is TGTGCCACCAGCAGGGCTATCCCGGGACAGGGTGACTTCCCTGAAGCTTTCTTT.

CDR3 amino acids: CASSFGGPGPYNEQFF. The CDR3 DNA follows: TGTGCCAGCAGTTTTGGAGGGCCGGGCCCCTACAATGAGCAGTTCTTC. This rearrangement joins TRBV27 to TRBJ2-1; D possibly corresponds to TRBD2 (6 bases). The germline V and J ends were trimmed by 3 bases and 2 bases, with 14 bases remaining between them. The V gene's germline CDR1 is MNHEY and CDR2 SMNVEV (reference sequence). This CDR3 contains 16 residues.

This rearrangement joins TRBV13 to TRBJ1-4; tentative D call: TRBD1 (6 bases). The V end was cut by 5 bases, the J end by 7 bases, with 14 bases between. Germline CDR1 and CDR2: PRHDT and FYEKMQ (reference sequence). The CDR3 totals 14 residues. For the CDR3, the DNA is TGTGCCAGCAGCCGCACGGGGGGCGGTGAAAAACTGTTTTTT. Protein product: CASSRTGGGEKLFF.

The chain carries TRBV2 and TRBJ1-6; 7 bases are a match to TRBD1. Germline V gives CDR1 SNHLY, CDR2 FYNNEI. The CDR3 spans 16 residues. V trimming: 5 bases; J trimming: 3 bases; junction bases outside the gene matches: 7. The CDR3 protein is CASSPDRAHYNSPLHF. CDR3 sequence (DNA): TGTGCCAGCAGTCCAGACAGGGCGCACTATAATTCACCCCTCCACTTT.